The rows below give T cell receptor beta chains drawn from one sample of a study of T cell repertoires in cytomegalovirus infection. Using its own MiXCR run on the reads, TCRdb lists one record per CDR3 protein. Of some 110,000 distinct CDR3 sequences listed, 10% are singletons. Antigens of these TCRs are unknown. The sequencing sample was made of PBMCs, sequenced either directly or after in vitro stimulation (not recorded which). These receptor sequences come from a human donor in good health (CMV status not recorded). Some clones in this sample may be carry-over from other donors' samples. Both conserved end residues are part of each CDR3. Fields, in order: V gene, CDR3 length, clone size, J gene, D gene, CDR3 DNA, CDR3 protein. D genes are given only for firm matches. Not every row has a clone size; where given, it reads once, few, many or a size class.

V gene: TRBV7-9
CDR3 length: 16
clone size: many
J gene: TRBJ1-5
D gene: .
CDR3 DNA: TGTGCCAGCAGCTTAGGGCGGGGGGGTCTTAGACAGCCCCAGCATTTT
CDR3 protein: CASSLGRGGLRQPQHF

V gene: TRBV5-1
CDR3 length: 15
clone size: few
J gene: TRBJ1-1
D gene: .
CDR3 DNA: TGCGCCAGCAGCCTCAGCCACAGGGTAAACACTGAAGCTTTCTTT
CDR3 protein: CASSLSHRVNTEAFF

V gene: TRBV4-1
CDR3 length: 19
clone size: many
J gene: TRBJ1-1
D gene: TRBD1
CDR3 DNA: TGCGCCAGCAGCCAAGCTCGCGGGTCCTACCGGGACAGGGCGTCTCAGGCTTTCTTT
CDR3 protein: CASSQARGSYRDRASQAFF

V gene: TRBV12-3/TRBV12-4
CDR3 length: 14
clone size: few
J gene: TRBJ1-6
D gene: .
CDR3 DNA: TGTGCCAGCAGCCCGGACAGTTATAATTCACCCCTCCACTTT
CDR3 protein: CASSPDSYNSPLHF

V gene: TRBV2
CDR3 length: 16
clone size: few
J gene: TRBJ2-5
D gene: TRBD2
CDR3 DNA: TGTGCCAGCAGCCCCCCGACTAGCGGGATTTCAGAGACCCAGTACTTC
CDR3 protein: CASSPPTSGISETQYF

V gene: TRBV28
CDR3 length: 13
clone size: .
J gene: TRBJ1-2
D gene: TRBD1
CDR3 DNA: TGTGCCAGCAGGACGGACAGGGACGCTGGCTACACCTTC
CDR3 protein: CASRTDRDAGYTF

V gene: TRBV7-2
CDR3 length: 15
clone size: .
J gene: TRBJ2-3
D gene: TRBD2
CDR3 DNA: TGTGCCAGCAAAATCCGGGGGGTAGGGGAAGATACGCAGTATTTT
CDR3 protein: CASKIRGVGEDTQYF

V gene: TRBV19
CDR3 length: 15
clone size: few
J gene: TRBJ2-2
D gene: .
CDR3 DNA: TGTGCCAGTAGTGCGGCAGGGGTCCTCACCGGGGAGCTGTTTTTT
CDR3 protein: CASSAAGVLTGELFF

V gene: TRBV20-1
CDR3 length: 15
clone size: few
J gene: TRBJ2-6
D gene: .
CDR3 DNA: TGCAGTGCGTACGAAGTGGGCTCTGGGGCCAACGTCCTGACTTTC
CDR3 protein: CSAYEVGSGANVLTF

V gene: TRBV20-1
CDR3 length: 13
clone size: few
J gene: TRBJ2-7
D gene: .
CDR3 DNA: TGCAGTGCTGGTCGGGACGGACGGTCCGAGCAGTACTTC
CDR3 protein: CSAGRDGRSEQYF

V gene: TRBV6-6
CDR3 length: 13
clone size: many
J gene: TRBJ2-1
D gene: TRBD1
CDR3 DNA: TGTGCCAGCATACCGGACAGGGGCTATGAGCAGTTCTTC
CDR3 protein: CASIPDRGYEQFF

V gene: TRBV7-2
CDR3 length: 15
clone size: many
J gene: TRBJ2-1
D gene: .
CDR3 DNA: TGTGCCAGCAGCCAGGGGATAATCATGGGAAATGAGCAGTTCTTC
CDR3 protein: CASSQGIIMGNEQFF

V gene: TRBV6-2/TRBV6-3
CDR3 length: 11
clone size: .
J gene: TRBJ2-5
D gene: .
CDR3 DNA: TGTGCCAGCAGCGAGGGACAGACCCAGTACTTC
CDR3 protein: CASSEGQTQYF

V gene: TRBV12-3/TRBV12-4
CDR3 length: 15
clone size: many
J gene: TRBJ1-5
D gene: .
CDR3 DNA: TGTGCCAGCAGTTCCCCAGGGGCTAGCAATCAGCCCCAGCATTTT
CDR3 protein: CASSSPGASNQPQHF

V gene: TRBV4-1
CDR3 length: 14
clone size: many
J gene: TRBJ2-1
D gene: .
CDR3 DNA: TGCGCCAGCAGCCAAGACCCAGTCTACAATGAGCAGTTCTTC
CDR3 protein: CASSQDPVYNEQFF

V gene: TRBV7-2
CDR3 length: 15
clone size: many
J gene: TRBJ1-2
D gene: TRBD1
CDR3 DNA: TGTGCCAGCAGCTCCGGGACAGTAGTTAACTATGGCTACACCTTC
CDR3 protein: CASSSGTVVNYGYTF

V gene: TRBV7-3
CDR3 length: 15
clone size: many
J gene: TRBJ2-1
D gene: TRBD2
CDR3 DNA: TGTGCCAGCAGCTTAAGAAGCGGGAGGTCCGATGAGCAGTTCTTC
CDR3 protein: CASSLRSGRSDEQFF

V gene: TRBV7-6
CDR3 length: 16
clone size: many
J gene: TRBJ2-1
D gene: .
CDR3 DNA: TGTGCCAGCAGCCCTCTTAACCCGAGCTCCTACAATGAGCAGTTCTTC
CDR3 protein: CASSPLNPSSYNEQFF

V gene: TRBV6-5
CDR3 length: 15
clone size: .
J gene: TRBJ2-5
D gene: .
CDR3 DNA: TGTGCCAACAGTTACTGGGCGGGAAGGCAAGAGACCCAGTACTTC
CDR3 protein: CANSYWAGRQETQYF

V gene: TRBV25-1
CDR3 length: 13
clone size: .
J gene: TRBJ2-7
D gene: TRBD1
CDR3 DNA: TGTGCCAGCAGAGAAGACAGGGGCAACGGGCAGAACTTC
CDR3 protein: CASREDRGNGQNF

V gene: TRBV7-8
CDR3 length: 15
clone size: many
J gene: TRBJ2-2
D gene: .
CDR3 DNA: TGTGCCAGCAGCTTAGGCAGGTCGAACACCGGGGAGCTGTTTTTT
CDR3 protein: CASSLGRSNTGELFF

V gene: TRBV6-5
CDR3 length: 17
clone size: many
J gene: TRBJ2-3
D gene: TRBD2
CDR3 DNA: TGTGCCAGCAGTTCCCTCGGACTAGCGGGAGAAGCAGATACGCAGTATTTT
CDR3 protein: CASSSLGLAGEADTQYF

V gene: TRBV5-1
CDR3 length: 13
clone size: few
J gene: TRBJ2-2
D gene: .
CDR3 DNA: TGCGCCAGCAGAGGCAGGAACACCGGGGAGCTGTTTTTT
CDR3 protein: CASRGRNTGELFF

V gene: TRBV7-9
CDR3 length: 19
clone size: many
J gene: TRBJ2-2
D gene: TRBD2
CDR3 DNA: TGTGCCAGCAGCTTAGGGGCGAGGGGACTAGAAGAAAACACCGGGGAGCTGTTTTTT
CDR3 protein: CASSLGARGLEENTGELFF

V gene: TRBV10-2
CDR3 length: 16
clone size: few
J gene: TRBJ2-1
D gene: .
CDR3 DNA: TGCGCCAGCAGTGAGTCACCTGCTTGGGGATACAATGAGCAGTTCTTC
CDR3 protein: CASSESPAWGYNEQFF

V gene: TRBV9
CDR3 length: 18
clone size: few
J gene: TRBJ2-1
D gene: TRBD2
CDR3 DNA: TGTGCCAGCAGCGTAGGATTTGTCGGAGCTAGCGGGTACAATGAGCAGTTCTTC
CDR3 protein: CASSVGFVGASGYNEQFF

V gene: TRBV19
CDR3 length: 15
clone size: few
J gene: TRBJ1-2
D gene: TRBD1
CDR3 DNA: TGTGCCAGTAGTCTCGACCGGGACAGATCCTATGGCTACACCTTC
CDR3 protein: CASSLDRDRSYGYTF

V gene: TRBV19
CDR3 length: 13
clone size: .
J gene: TRBJ1-1
D gene: .
CDR3 DNA: TGTGCCAGTAGTGTTAGAGAGAACACTGAAGCTTTCTTT
CDR3 protein: CASSVRENTEAFF

V gene: TRBV29-1
CDR3 length: 12
clone size: many
J gene: TRBJ2-7
D gene: .
CDR3 DNA: TGCAGCGTAAAGGACGGAAACTCCGAGCAGTACTTC
CDR3 protein: CSVKDGNSEQYF

V gene: TRBV24-1
CDR3 length: 13
clone size: few
J gene: TRBJ2-1
D gene: .
CDR3 DNA: TGTGCCACCTCCGAACAGGACTACAATGAGCAGTTCTTC
CDR3 protein: CATSEQDYNEQFF

V gene: TRBV15
CDR3 length: 16
clone size: few
J gene: TRBJ1-5
D gene: .
CDR3 DNA: TGTGCCACCAGCAGAGGGGTCCCCACTTCCAATCAGCCCCAGCATTTT
CDR3 protein: CATSRGVPTSNQPQHF

V gene: TRBV7-2
CDR3 length: 15
clone size: many
J gene: TRBJ2-3
D gene: .
CDR3 DNA: TGTGCCAGCAGCTTAGAGGCGCGGAGCACAGATACGCAGTATTTT
CDR3 protein: CASSLEARSTDTQYF

V gene: TRBV10-3
CDR3 length: 13
clone size: many
J gene: TRBJ1-1
D gene: .
CDR3 DNA: TGTGCCATCAGTGATGGACCTAACACTGAAGCTTTCTTT
CDR3 protein: CAISDGPNTEAFF

V gene: TRBV29-1
CDR3 length: 15
clone size: many
J gene: TRBJ2-7
D gene: .
CDR3 DNA: TGCAGCGTTGAAGGGCCCACAGGGAGAGTCTACGAGCAGTACTTC
CDR3 protein: CSVEGPTGRVYEQYF

V gene: TRBV5-1
CDR3 length: 15
clone size: many
J gene: TRBJ2-1
D gene: .
CDR3 DNA: TGCGCCAGCAGCTTGTCGTTGGGACTTTACAATGAGCAGTTCTTC
CDR3 protein: CASSLSLGLYNEQFF

V gene: TRBV5-4
CDR3 length: 13
clone size: once
J gene: TRBJ2-1
D gene: TRBD2
CDR3 DNA: TGTGCCAGCAGCATCTTAGCGGGCAATGAGCAGTTCTTC
CDR3 protein: CASSILAGNEQFF

V gene: TRBV6-5
CDR3 length: 19
clone size: many
J gene: TRBJ2-6
D gene: TRBD2
CDR3 DNA: TGTGCCAGCAGCTACCGGCGGGGGGCTTTGGCCTCTGGGGCCAACGTCCTGACTTTC
CDR3 protein: CASSYRRGALASGANVLTF

V gene: TRBV7-2
CDR3 length: 14
clone size: few
J gene: TRBJ2-1
D gene: TRBD2
CDR3 DNA: TGTGCCAGCAGCTTAGTCGGTTCTGGGGGACTATTTTTCTTC
CDR3 protein: CASSLVGSGGLFFF

V gene: TRBV12-3/TRBV12-4
CDR3 length: 15
clone size: .
J gene: TRBJ1-6
D gene: .
CDR3 DNA: TGTGCCAGCAGTGAAGGAGGGGGACCAGATTCTCCCCTCCACTTT
CDR3 protein: CASSEGGGPDSPLHF

V gene: TRBV7-2
CDR3 length: 15
clone size: many
J gene: TRBJ2-1
D gene: TRBD1
CDR3 DNA: TGTGCCAGCACGCTGGGACAGAGCTCCTACAATGAGCAGTTCTTC
CDR3 protein: CASTLGQSSYNEQFF

V gene: TRBV4-1
CDR3 length: 15
clone size: few
J gene: TRBJ2-1
D gene: TRBD2
CDR3 DNA: TGCGCCAGCAGCTCGGCCGGGACTATATACAATGAGCAGTTCTTC
CDR3 protein: CASSSAGTIYNEQFF

V gene: TRBV7-9
CDR3 length: 15
clone size: .
J gene: TRBJ2-7
D gene: TRBD1
CDR3 DNA: TGTGCCAGCAGCTCCCCCCGGGACAGGGCCTACGAGCAGTACTTC
CDR3 protein: CASSSPRDRAYEQYF

V gene: TRBV6-5
CDR3 length: 16
clone size: many
J gene: TRBJ1-1
D gene: .
CDR3 DNA: TGTGCCAGCAGTTACGACTCCTCACAGAGCGCCTCTGAAGCTTTCTTT
CDR3 protein: CASSYDSSQSASEAFF

V gene: TRBV19
CDR3 length: 13
clone size: many
J gene: TRBJ1-2
D gene: .
CDR3 DNA: TGTGCCAGTAGTCCCTCTCCGAGGGAGGGGTGCACCTTC
CDR3 protein: CASSPSPREGCTF

V gene: TRBV5-1
CDR3 length: 14
clone size: many
J gene: TRBJ2-1
D gene: .
CDR3 DNA: TGCGCCAGCAGCTTCACCGTAGCAGCCCATGAGCAGTTCTTC
CDR3 protein: CASSFTVAAHEQFF

V gene: TRBV28
CDR3 length: 12
clone size: .
J gene: TRBJ1-2
D gene: TRBD1
CDR3 DNA: TGTGCCAGCAGCACAGGGGGCTGGGGCTACACCTTC
CDR3 protein: CASSTGGWGYTF

V gene: TRBV5-8
CDR3 length: 15
clone size: many
J gene: TRBJ2-3
D gene: .
CDR3 DNA: TGTGCCAGCAGCGGGGGTCGTAGCGGCACAGATACGCAGTATTTT
CDR3 protein: CASSGGRSGTDTQYF

V gene: TRBV19
CDR3 length: 16
clone size: many
J gene: TRBJ2-6
D gene: TRBD2
CDR3 DNA: TGTGCCAGTAGTGGTTGGGCGGGAGGCCCCTGGGGCGTCCTGACTTTC
CDR3 protein: CASSGWAGGPWGVLTF

V gene: TRBV11-2
CDR3 length: 12
clone size: many
J gene: TRBJ2-1
D gene: .
CDR3 DNA: TGTGCCAGCAGCCCTCTGGGCAATGAGCAGTTCTTC
CDR3 protein: CASSPLGNEQFF

V gene: TRBV19
CDR3 length: 14
clone size: few
J gene: TRBJ2-7
D gene: TRBD1
CDR3 DNA: TGTGCCAGTAGATACCGGGACAGGGCAGACGAGCAGTACTTC
CDR3 protein: CASRYRDRADEQYF

V gene: TRBV2
CDR3 length: 15
clone size: .
J gene: TRBJ2-5
D gene: TRBD2
CDR3 DNA: TGTGCCAGCAGTGAATCGGGAGGGCCCGGTGGGACCCAGTACTTC
CDR3 protein: CASSESGGPGGTQYF